This T cell receptor (beta chain) derives from a study of regulatory T cells in long-lasting Graves disease. Specified time point: newly diagnosed GD, antithyroid drugs for less than 3 months. The TCR library used RNA extracted from PBMCs. V lost 6 bases and J lost 2; bases outside the gene matches: 10. CDR3 size: 15 residues. Germline V gives CDR1 SGHRS, CDR2 YFSETQ. Arm-PCR of CDR3 regions and iRepertoire HTBI primers were the basis on which TCR beta libraries were built. TCRdb reprocessed the multiplex PCR reads via MiXCR and lists one record per CDR3 protein. The data show hundreds of thousands of distinct CDR3 sequences, approximately 15% seen once. The same data also contributed to another study, on T cells in Graves' hyperthyroidism and ophthalmopathy. That work adds: Graves' hyperthyroidism was deemed stable given no ophthalmopathy progression within 18 months. Most thyroid clonotypes with frequency above 0.001 were detected in blood.

The genes are TRBV5-1 and TRBJ2-5; 7 bases agree with TRBD2. Sequencing was performed on peripheral blood mononuclear cells (PBMCs), taken at new diagnosis, from a patient treated with antithyroid drugs. The clonotype was recovered from a man between 25 and 39 years old with Graves disease. CDR3 sequence: CASTRGGRGQETQYF. The CDR3, as DNA: TGCGCCAGCACCCGGGGAGGGAGGGGACAAGAGACCCAGTACTTC.